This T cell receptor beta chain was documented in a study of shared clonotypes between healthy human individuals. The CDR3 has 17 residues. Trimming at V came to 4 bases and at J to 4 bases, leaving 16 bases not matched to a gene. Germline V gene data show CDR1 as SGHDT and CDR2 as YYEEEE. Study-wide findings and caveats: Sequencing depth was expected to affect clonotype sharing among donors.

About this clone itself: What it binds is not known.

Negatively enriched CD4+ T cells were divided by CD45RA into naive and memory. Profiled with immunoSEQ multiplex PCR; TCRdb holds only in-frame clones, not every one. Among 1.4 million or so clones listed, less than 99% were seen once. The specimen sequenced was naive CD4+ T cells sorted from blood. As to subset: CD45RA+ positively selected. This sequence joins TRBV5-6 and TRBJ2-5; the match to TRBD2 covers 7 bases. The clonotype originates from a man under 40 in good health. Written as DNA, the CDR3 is TGTGCCAGCAGCCTGGCGGAAAGGCGGGAGTGGCGAGAGACCCAGTACTTC. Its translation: CASSLAERREWRETQYF.